A selection of T cell receptor beta chains follows, all from one sample in a study of blood T cells in healthy people across ages. TCRdb reprocessed the 5' RACE reads via MiXCR and lists one record per CDR3 protein. The table records 1.4 million or so distinct CDR3 sequences, 40% to 45% of them present only once. Sequenced sample: blood. These receptors were taken from a woman between 18 and 29 years old in good health. Both conserved end residues are part of each CDR3. Fields, in order: J gene, clone size, D gene, V gene, CDR3 DNA, CDR3 protein. D genes are given only for firm matches. Clone size appears in some rows only: once, few, many, or a class for an expanded clone.

TRBJ2-1 | . | . | TRBV20-1 | TGCAGTGCTAGACCGCTAACTAGTACCAATGAGCAGTTCTTC | CSARPLTSTNEQFF
TRBJ2-1 | few | . | TRBV12-3/TRBV12-4 | TGTGCCAGCTCTAAAGAGAGGGGGTACACCAGTGAGCAGTTCTTC | CASSKERGYTSEQFF
TRBJ1-6 | . | . | TRBV4-3 | TGCGCCAGCAGCCAGTCGGGGAGCTCCTATAATTCACCCCTCCACTTT | CASSQSGSSYNSPLHF
TRBJ1-5 | few | . | TRBV20-1 | TGCAGTGCTAGAGATCCCAGCCACGGGCCCCAGCATTTT | CSARDPSHGPQHF
TRBJ2-5 | many | . | TRBV6-2/TRBV6-3 | TGTGCCAGCAGTTACGGCCGGGAGACCCAGTACTTC | CASSYGRETQYF
TRBJ2-3 | few | . | TRBV20-1 | TGCAGTGTCCCCAGCGGGAGCACAGATACGCAGTATTTT | CSVPSGSTDTQYF
TRBJ2-3 | many | TRBD1 | TRBV20-1 | TGCAGTGCTAGGAGGACAGGGGGCACAGATACGCAGTATTTT | CSARRTGGTDTQYF
TRBJ2-5 | many | TRBD2 | TRBV29-1 | TGCAGCGTTGCGACTAGCAGTGAGACCCAGTACTTC | CSVATSSETQYF
TRBJ2-1 | few | TRBD1 | TRBV5-1 | TGCGCCAGCAGCTCCGGACAGGGTGATGGTGAGCAGTTCTTC | CASSSGQGDGEQFF
TRBJ1-5 | . | TRBD1 | TRBV20-1 | TGCAGTGCCACGGGACAGGGGGATCAGCCCCAGCATTTT | CSATGQGDQPQHF
TRBJ2-7 | . | TRBD2 | TRBV2 | TGTGCCAGCAAGTGGGGAGCGGGGAGCTCCTACAATGAGCAGTACTTC | CASKWGAGSSYNEQYF
TRBJ1-5 | . | TRBD1 | TRBV6-2/TRBV6-3 | TGTGCCAGCAGCCCCCGAGACAGGGTGGGCAATCAGCCCCAGCATTTT | CASSPRDRVGNQPQHF
TRBJ2-1 | few | . | TRBV4-1 | TGCGCCAGCAGCCAAGAACCCCCCGGACAACTACTATACAATGAGCAGTTCTTC | CASSQEPPGQLLYNEQFF
TRBJ2-1 | once | . | TRBV6-5 | TGTGCCAGCAGTTACTCGTTTAATTACAATGAGCAGTTCTTC | CASSYSFNYNEQFF
TRBJ2-3 | many | TRBD2 | TRBV12-3/TRBV12-4 | TGTGCCAGCAGTTTTAGCGGGGCCACAGATACGCAGTATTTT | CASSFSGATDTQYF
TRBJ2-3 | . | . | TRBV7-9 | TGTGCCAGCAGCTTACTTGAGGGAGATACGCAGTATTTT | CASSLLEGDTQYF
TRBJ2-5 | . | TRBD2 | TRBV11-2 | TGTGCCAGCAGACCGACTAGCGGGGGGGTACAAGAGACCCAGTACTTC | CASRPTSGGVQETQYF
TRBJ2-7 | . | . | TRBV27 | TGTGCCAGCAGTTTTCGACGGGCCTCCTACGAGCAGTACTTC | CASSFRRASYEQYF
TRBJ2-7 | . | . | TRBV20-1 | TGCAGTGCGCCACTACCGGGACGCCCCTACGAGCAGTACTTC | CSAPLPGRPYEQYF
TRBJ2-7 | . | . | TRBV14 | TGTGCCAGCAGCCAATCCGTTCAGGGCGAGCAGTACTTC | CASSQSVQGEQYF
TRBJ1-4 | . | . | TRBV12-3/TRBV12-4 | TGTGCCAGCAGTCCAGACCTAGGAGGTAATGAAAAACTGTTTTTT | CASSPDLGGNEKLFF
TRBJ2-1 | few | TRBD2 | TRBV20-1 | TGCAGTGCAAGAGCGGGGGGGCTGTACAATGAGCAGTTCTTC | CSARAGGLYNEQFF
TRBJ2-7 | many | . | TRBV27 | TGTGCCAGCAGCCTAACAGGATTCTCCTACGAGCAGTACTTC | CASSLTGFSYEQYF
TRBJ1-2 | few | TRBD1 | TRBV28 | TGTGCCAGCAGCCCCCCCGGGACAGGGAGCTATGGCTACACCTTC | CASSPPGTGSYGYTF
TRBJ2-7 | few | . | TRBV7-2 | TGTGCCAGCAGCTTATTCACAGAGATTCTTGGCGAGCAGTACTTC | CASSLFTEILGEQYF
TRBJ2-7 | few | . | TRBV11-2 | TGTGCCAGCAGCTTAATAGCGGCGCACTACGAGCAGTACTTC | CASSLIAAHYEQYF